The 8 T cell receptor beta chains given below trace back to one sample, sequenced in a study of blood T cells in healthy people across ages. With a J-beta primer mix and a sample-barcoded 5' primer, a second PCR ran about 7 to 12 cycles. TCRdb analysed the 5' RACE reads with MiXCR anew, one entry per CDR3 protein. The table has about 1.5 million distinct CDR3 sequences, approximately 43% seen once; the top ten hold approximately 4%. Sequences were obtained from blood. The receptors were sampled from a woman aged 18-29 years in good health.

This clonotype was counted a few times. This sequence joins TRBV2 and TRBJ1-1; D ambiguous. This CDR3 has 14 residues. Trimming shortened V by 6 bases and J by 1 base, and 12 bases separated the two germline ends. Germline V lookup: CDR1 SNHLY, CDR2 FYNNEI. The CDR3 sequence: CASSPMFQNTEAFF. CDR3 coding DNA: TGTGCCAGCAGCCCGATGTTTCAGAACACTGAAGCTTTCTTT.

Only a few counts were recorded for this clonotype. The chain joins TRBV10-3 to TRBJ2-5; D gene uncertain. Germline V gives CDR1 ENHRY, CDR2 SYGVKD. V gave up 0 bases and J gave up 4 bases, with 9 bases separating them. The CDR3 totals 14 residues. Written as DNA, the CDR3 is TGTGCCATCAGTGAGTCGATAGGCGCAGAGACCCAGTACTTC. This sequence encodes CAISESIGAETQYF.

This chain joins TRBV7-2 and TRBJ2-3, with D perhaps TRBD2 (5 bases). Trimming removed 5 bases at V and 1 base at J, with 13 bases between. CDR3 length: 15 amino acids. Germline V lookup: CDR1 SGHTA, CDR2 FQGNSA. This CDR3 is CASSPGRTRTDTQYF. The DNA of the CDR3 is TGTGCCAGCAGCCCCGGGCGGACTCGCACAGATACGCAGTATTTT.

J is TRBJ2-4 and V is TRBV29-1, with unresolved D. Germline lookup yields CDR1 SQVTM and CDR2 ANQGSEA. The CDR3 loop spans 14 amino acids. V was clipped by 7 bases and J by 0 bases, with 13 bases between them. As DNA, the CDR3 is TGCAGCGCGGAGAGACTCTTAGCCAAAAACATTCAGTACTTC. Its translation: CSAERLLAKNIQYF.

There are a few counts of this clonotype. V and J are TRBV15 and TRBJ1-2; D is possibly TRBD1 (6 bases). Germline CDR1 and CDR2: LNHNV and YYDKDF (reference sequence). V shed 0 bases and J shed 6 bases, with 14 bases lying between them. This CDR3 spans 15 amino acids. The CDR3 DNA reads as TGTGCCACCAGCAGAGATATAGACAGGCAGGATGGCTACACCTTC. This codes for CATSRDIDRQDGYTF.

DNA for the CDR3: TGCAGTGCCAGCGGACTGAGAAATCAGCCCCAGCATTTT. Its protein is CSASGLRNQPQHF. The chain recombines TRBV20-1 with TRBJ1-5; D not certain. This CDR3 is 13 amino acids long. The V gene lost 6 bases and the J gene lost 4 bases, with 13 bases spanning the gap. Germline lookup yields CDR1 DFQATT and CDR2 SNEGSKA (reference sequence).

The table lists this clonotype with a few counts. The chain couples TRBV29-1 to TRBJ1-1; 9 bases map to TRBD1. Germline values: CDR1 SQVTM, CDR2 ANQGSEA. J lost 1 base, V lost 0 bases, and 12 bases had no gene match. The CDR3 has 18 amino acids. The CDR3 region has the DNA TGCAGCGTTGAAGATCACTACAGGGGGCTCTCCCAGAACACTGAAGCTTTCTTT. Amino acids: CSVEDHYRGLSQNTEAFF.

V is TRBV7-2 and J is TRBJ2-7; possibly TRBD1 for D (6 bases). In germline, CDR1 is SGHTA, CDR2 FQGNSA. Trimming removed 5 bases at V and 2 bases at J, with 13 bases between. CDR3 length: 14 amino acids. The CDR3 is CASSINRVPYEQYF. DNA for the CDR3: TGTGCCAGCAGCATAAACAGGGTACCCTACGAGCAGTACTTC. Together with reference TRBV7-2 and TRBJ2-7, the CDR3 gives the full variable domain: GAGVSQSPSNKVTEKGKDVELRCDPISGHTALYWYRQSLGQGLEFLIYFQGNSAPDKSGLPSDRFSAERTGGSVSTLTIQRTQQEDSAVYLCASSINRVPYEQYFGPGTRLTVT.